One and the same sample provided the 11 T cell receptor beta chains below, sequenced in a study of blood T cell repertoires in COVID-19. The method was immunoSEQ multiplex PCR; TCRdb's version includes in-frame clones alone and lacks a portion of them. The table includes around 250,000 clones, around 89% detected once. The sequencing sample was made of peripheral blood. These receptors all come from a woman aged 55-70 years with COVID-19, enrolled during active disease.

This clone occurred once. The gene calls are TRBV7-6 and TRBJ1-5; TRBD1 agrees at 8 bases. CDR3 size: 14 residues. The J segment lost 9 bases and the V segment lost 5 bases, leaving 9 bases of the junction unmatched. CDR1 and CDR2 (germline): SGHVS, FNYEAQ. The CDR3 region is CASSAYRGRWPQHF. CDR3 sequence (DNA): TGTGCCAGCAGCGCATACAGGGGGAGGTGGCCCCAGCATTTT. Full variable domain (rest looked up from reference TRBV7-6 and TRBJ1-5): GAGVSQSPRYKVTKRGQDVALRCDPISGHVSLYWYRQALGQGPEFLTYFNYEAQQDKSGLPNDRFSAERPEGSISTLTIQRTEQRDSAMYRCASSAYRGRWPQHFGDGTRLSIL.

This chain joins TRBV6-5 and TRBJ1-1; D is possibly TRBD1 (5 bases). With 7 bases removed from V and 8 bases from J, the gap between germline ends came to 11 bases. There are 11 residues in the CDR3. Germline CDR1 and CDR2: MNHEY and SVGAGI. The CDR3 reads CASTQGSEAFF. The CDR3 coding sequence is TGTGCCAGCACCCAGGGTTCCGAAGCTTTCTTT.

In its sample, this clone was seen once. The CDR3 here is CASSSTGGDTEAFF. In DNA form, the CDR3 reads TGTGCCAGCAGCTCTACAGGGGGGGACACTGAAGCTTTCTTT. The chain is built from TRBV7-3 and TRBJ1-1; 8 bases match TRBD1. Germline CDR1 SGHTA, CDR2 FQGTGA. The V gene end was trimmed by 4 bases and the J gene end by 3 bases; junction bases not matched to a gene: 4. The CDR3 spans 14 residues.

This clone was recorded a few times. This chain connects TRBV15 to TRBJ1-1, with 7 positions matching TRBD1. The length of the CDR3 is 12 residues. V lost 0 bases and J lost 9; bases outside the gene matches: 1. Germline V CDR1 and CDR2: LNHNV, YYDKDF (reference sequence). The CDR3 loop reads CATSREGQQAFF. CDR3 coding DNA: TGTGCCACCAGCAGAGAGGGACAGCAAGCTTTCTTT. Complete variable domain (other parts from reference TRBV15 and TRBJ1-1): DAMVIQNPRYQVTQFGKPVTLSCSQTLNHNVMYWYQQKSSQAPKLLFHYYDKDFNNEADTPDNFQSRRPNTSFCFLDIRSPGLGDTAMYLCATSREGQQAFFGQGTRLTVV.

This clone occurred a few times. The CDR3 protein is CASSSGGGGYTF. CDR3 coding DNA: TGTGCCAGCAGCTCCGGGGGAGGGGGCTACACCTTC. The chain carries TRBV11-2 and TRBJ1-2; D might be TRBD1 (5 bases). Germline V gene sequence: CDR1 SGHAT, CDR2 FQNNGV. V was shortened by 4 bases and J by 8 bases, with 11 bases between the two germline ends. The CDR3 is made up of 12 amino acids.

The chain carries TRBV6-2 or TRBV6-3 and TRBJ2-1, with a possible D match to TRBD2 (6 bases). Trimming took 4 bases from V and 3 from J, leaving 16 bases between them. Germline V gives CDR1 MNHEY, CDR2 SVGEGT. The CDR3 length is 16 residues. CDR3 sequence reads: CASSSPRAGSYNEQFF. The CDR3 DNA reads as TGTGCCAGCAGTTCTCCCAGGGCCGGGAGCTACAATGAGCAGTTCTTC.

The chain's CDR3 is CASNTADRVYSEQFF. CDR3 in DNA: TGTGCCAGTAATACCGCGGACAGGGTTTATAGTGAGCAGTTCTTC. V is TRBV19 and J is TRBJ2-1; 8 nucleotides align to TRBD1. The CDR3 runs to 15 residues. Germline CDR1 is LNHDA and CDR2 is SQIVND (reference sequence). Unmatched junction bases numbered 14, after V lost 7 bases and J lost 9 bases.

This chain connects TRBV11-3 to TRBJ2-1; 10 nucleotides match TRBD1. This CDR3 is 16 amino acids long. Losses at the gene ends were 5 bases for V and 9 bases for J; bases not matched to a gene: 13. Germline CDR1 and CDR2: SGHNT and YENEEA. CDR3 DNA: TGTGCCAGCAGCCCCACCGGGACAGGGGTGGAAAGTGAGCAGTTCTTC. Translation: CASSPTGTGVESEQFF.

The chain carries TRBV5-1 and TRBJ1-2; no clear D gene. CDR1 is SGHRS, CDR2 YFSETQ, per germline. V lost 0 bases, J lost 1 base, and 10 bases lay in between. The length of the CDR3 is 15 residues. The CDR3 region has the DNA TGCGCCAGCAGCTTGGGTGGCAGTGTTAACTATGGCTACACCTTC. Protein sequence: CASSLGGSVNYGYTF.

This chain connects TRBV6-5 to TRBJ1-3; TRBD1 is a possible D gene (6 bases). CDR3 length: 15 amino acids. CDR1 and CDR2 from the germline V gene are MNHEY and SVGAGI. The V gene lost 6 bases and the J gene lost 0 bases, with 12 bases spanning the gap. In DNA, the CDR3 is TGTGCCAGCAGGACGGACAGAGCCTCTGGAAACACCATATATTTT. This codes for CASRTDRASGNTIYF.

With regard to this clone: Other DNA sequences of this sample code for an identical CDR3. This rearrangement joins TRBV9 to TRBJ1-2; TRBD1 might be the D (5 bases). There are 14 residues in the CDR3. CDR1 and CDR2 (germline): SGDLS, YYNGEE. Trimming shortened V by 0 bases and J by 2 bases, and 8 bases separated the two germline ends. For the CDR3, the DNA is TGTGCCAGCAGCGTAGGCCAGGGCAACTATGGCTACACCTTC. This codes for CASSVGQGNYGYTF.